Reported below is one TCR beta chain. The target antigen is unknown. PCR employed 60 Vbeta and 13 Jbeta primers. Method: immunoSEQ multiplex PCR; TCRdb's copy keeps in-frame clones and lacks some. Among about 98,000 clones listed, around two thirds were seen once. This record comes from a study of cytomegalovirus exposure and HLA in healthy donors. General study findings and limits: In a later analysis, at a false discovery rate of 0.05, under 20,000 TCR beta sequences matched HLA alleles.

Deletions cut 3 bases from V and 6 bases from J, with 15 bases between. Per the germline V gene, CDR1 is MNHEY and CDR2 is SMNVEV (reference sequence). This CDR3 contains 15 residues. The sequencing input was PBMCs. The chain combines TRBV27 with TRBJ2-1; D is perhaps TRBD1 (6 bases). The sequence was obtained from a male donor in good health and CMV-seronegative. The CDR3 loop reads CASSFAGVRANEQFF. Written as DNA, the CDR3 is TGTGCCAGCAGTTTTGCAGGGGTCCGAGCCAATGAGCAGTTCTTC.